This entry features one T cell receptor beta chain sequence. Its antigen specificity is not known. No much larger clone is present one base from it, and per-base qualities are unavailable. Libraries were made using the immunoSEQ multiplex PCR assay. The multiplex PCR relied on a mix of 60 forward primers for TCR Vbeta segments and 13 reverse primers for TCR Jbeta segments. Amplification of the CDR3 region of rearranged TCR beta genes was performed with a multiplex PCR assay on genomic DNA. The amplified TCR beta libraries were sequenced on the Illumina HiSeq System as 87-base-pair reads. The study's own analysis went as follows. A later analysis tallied some 79 million unique TCR beta chains across the 666 repertoires, and some 12 million of those chains were shared by two or more donors. Raw reads were error-corrected and collapsed into unique sequences by a nearest-neighbor algorithm in which closely related sequences were merged to remove PCR and sequencing errors. CDR3 sequences were aligned to IMGT reference sequences to assign V, D and J gene segments. Each retained sequence needed at least a six-nucleotide match to both a V gene segment and a J gene segment. A rearrangement was called productive if the CDR3 had no stop codons and remained in frame with V and J, and every other rearrangement was called non-productive. CDR3 was defined by IMGT convention, running from the second conserved V-encoded cysteine to the conserved J-encoded phenylalanine. In an earlier analysis of more than 550 of the donors, sequences lacking an unambiguous match to a single V gene segment were excluded. An earlier analysis of some 500 of the donors classified V segments as functional when productive rearrangements were above 56.7% and as segregating when the standard deviation between donors was above 5%. To diagnose cytomegalovirus status from the catalog of TCR beta chain sequences, a statistical classification framework was built. V and J gene assignment, in a later analysis, came from comparing TCR nucleotide sequences with IMGT/GENE-DB human TR gene sequences. Using the TCRdist pipeline, a later analysis assigned CDR3 sequences along with most-parsimonious VDJ recombination scenarios. A later analysis defined each TCR beta chain by its CDR3 amino acid sequence plus V-gene family, and excluded reads lacking a unique V-gene family. A later analysis removed 550 to 700 highly shared, low-generation-probability nucleotide sequences to deal with suspected cross-contamination and a sequencing artifact. In a later analysis, a clonal expansion index for each public chain was calculated from normalized within-repertoire ranks of inferred template counts. A later analysis computed generation probabilities with a VDJ recombination model fitted to out-of-frame rearrangements, and checked the results against IGoR. A later analysis scored TCR-TCR, TCR-HLA and TCR-CMV co-occurrence with hypergeometric tests, applying a repertoire-size bias correction to TCR pairs. In a later analysis, false discovery rates were estimated by permuting HLA or CMV assignments 20 times. In a later analysis, co-occurring TCRs were grouped using DBSCAN, with TCRdist sequence similarity added in when clustering inside HLA-allele-positive subsets. Repertoires with fewer than 30,000 or more than 120,000 public chains, plus five repertoires with anomalous nucleotide sharing, were excluded from co-occurrence clustering. As stored in TCRdb, this immuneACCESS dataset retains in-frame rearrangements with V and J assigned. A fraction of the clones does not appear; measured against another copy, unresolved V genes explain less than half of the discrepancy, and the remainder lacks a known reason. That table gives V, J and clone size, and the DNA gave D and trimming. The sample has some 140,000 clones on record, 65% to 80% of them singletons. In total, the top ten clones hold 8.8% of the sample.

The cohort consisted of 650 to 850 healthy bone marrow donors. At the time of sampling, every cohort member was nominally healthy, though immune exposures that went unrecorded were likely present. The donor tested CMV seropositive, placing the donor among the 289 seropositive members of the cohort. Every donor gave a peripheral blood sample, and the peripheral blood mononuclear cells from that sample were used for TCR beta sequencing. The Qiagen DNeasy Blood Extraction Kit was used to extract genomic DNA from the blood cell samples. The germline V end is reduced by 6 bases and the J end by 7 bases; junction bases left unmatched: 7. Sequences MNHEY (CDR1) and SVGAGI (CDR2) are obtained from the germline V gene. From the cysteine through the phenylalanine, the CDR3 covers 15 amino acids. The entry retains the CDR3 DNA only, 45 bases that are in frame from base 1. The sample is drawn from a study of cytomegalovirus exposure and HLA in healthy donors (dated by TCRdb to the late 2010s). About the study as a whole: In an earlier analysis of 450 to 750 of the donors, 276 Gb of sequence data and just under 120 million unique TCR beta sequences from roughly 190 million T cells were reported. All discovery cohort repertoires had been generated on a single sequencing platform. Besides the first cohort of around 700 subjects, a separate validation cohort made up of over 100 different subjects was used. Among a few hundred genotyped donors of the cohort, an average of around 240,000 unique TCR beta nucleotide sequences were sequenced per donor, about a sixth of them non-productive. Roughly 5 DR-DQ haplotypes were handled as single units for association and clustering because linkage in the cohort was strong. To decide whether each TCR beta V gene segment behaved as functional or pseudogenic, an earlier analysis of 587 of the donors relied on high-throughput TCR beta sequencing. The number of typed donors differed by locus: 629-630 for A, B, C, DRB1 and DQB1; approximately 520 for DQA1; around 580 for DPA1; and roughly 490 for DPB1. Class I and class II HLA loci were covered by the typing at four-digit resolution. Alongside the repertoire data, information on donor age, sex, ethnicity and CMV serostatus was compiled. An early release covering about 600 HLA-typed donors comprised approximately 290 gigabases of sequencing data and tens of millions of unique TCR sequences. The study profiled the T cell repertoires of 666 subjects by immunosequencing and related them to cytomegalovirus serostatus. To predict cytomegalovirus infection status, the study combined high-throughput TCR immunosequencing, statistical association of individual TCRs with disease status, and machine learning. The later analysis used no new phenotypic data to find candidate immune exposures, relying instead on TCR beta sequences and their occurrence across donors. In a later analysis, previously published TCR beta repertoires from about 640 donors were re-analyzed and high-resolution HLA genotyping was added so that TCR occurrence patterns could be studied. A later genetic analysis used genome-wide SNP genotypes for about 60% of the 666 donors, treating that subset as a discovery cohort. The study aimed to test whether cataloging public T cell receptors could reveal signatures of past pathogen exposure. The genetic ancestry cluster associated with self-reported Caucasian donors included 81% of the roughly 400 genotyped donors.

The research as a whole found: The study listed over 150 TCR beta chains as associated with cytomegalovirus. Most TCR sequences were seen in very few donors, while some public TCRs were found in many individuals. Because HLA typing was missing for some donors at each locus, association tests included only the typed subset. A cluster of highly shared sequence variants was judged likely to be a technical artifact of the sequencing pipeline. CMV serostatus was the only immune exposure information available for the cohort. Some IMGT-functional V segments, including TRBV6-2 and TRBV6-3, could not be told apart with the 87-base-pair reads, so those segments were excluded. Compared with equally common non-associated chains, HLA-associated TCR beta chains in a later analysis were more clonally expanded and had lower generation probabilities. In vitro tests confirmed that a few of the cytomegalovirus-associated TCR beta chains recognize cytomegalovirus antigens. Linkage disequilibrium might explain the correlated functional status among segregating V segments, but an unknown experimental factor could not be excluded. This cohort had only TCR beta chains sequenced, and the lack of alpha or paired-chain data limited which features could be detected. A further reported finding was that TCR beta sequences accurately predicted the HLA-A and HLA-B alleles for most subjects in the first cohort. According to a later analysis, TCR association rates differed among HLA loci, with DRB1 alleles showing the most associated TCRs and HLA-C alleles showing the fewest. Broadly in line with IMGT annotations, most TCR beta V segments showed up in productive rearrangements about 87% or about 30% of the time in an earlier analysis of approximately 600 of the donors. The presence/absence analyses assumed that sequencing depth was roughly uniform across donors, and that assumption may not be true. An association between a missense DCLRE1C variant and V-gene and J-gene trimming of TCR beta chains was found in a later genetic analysis and replicated in an independent cohort. In a later analysis, most CMV-associated TCR beta chains were found to appear HLA-restricted, with HLA associations seemingly driven largely by CMV exposure. In both the original and validation cohorts, the classifier was reported to diagnose cytomegalovirus status with high specificity and sensitivity. When HLA alleles, especially DR and DQ, strongly co-occurred, attributing TCR associations to individual alleles was difficult. In a later analysis, some 17,000 TCR beta sequences were associated with specific HLA alleles at a false discovery rate of 0.05. Because counts were too low, some 17 rarely observed V segments, including chromosome 9 orphons, were left out of the earlier analysis of 500 to 650 of the donors. It was suggested by the authors that the approach could potentially be generalized to other disease states and immunological phenotypes. A later genetic analysis reported fewer N-insertions in productive TCRs among donors in an Asian-associated ancestry cluster than the roughly 670-donor mean. Several of the top co-occurrence clusters appeared to be linked to parvovirus B19, influenza, CMV and Epstein-Barr virus, according to a later analysis.

The sequence was collected from a woman in her fifties or sixties in good health and CMV-seropositive. Recombination joined TRBV6-5 with TRBJ1-6; 9 bases in the junction line up with TRBD1. The specimen sequenced was PBMCs. The DNA is TGTGCCAGCAGCCGCAACAGGGGGCGGAATTCACCCCTCCACTTT. It specifies CASSRNRGRNSPLHF.